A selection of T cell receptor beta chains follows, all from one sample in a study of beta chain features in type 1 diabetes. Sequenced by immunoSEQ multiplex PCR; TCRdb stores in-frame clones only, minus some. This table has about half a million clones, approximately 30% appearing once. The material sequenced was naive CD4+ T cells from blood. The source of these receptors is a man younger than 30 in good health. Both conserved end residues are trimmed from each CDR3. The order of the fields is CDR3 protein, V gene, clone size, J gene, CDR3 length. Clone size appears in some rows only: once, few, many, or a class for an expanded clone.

ASSPMGSSHAF	TRBV28	NA	TRBJ1-1	11
ASSQVGAIAKNIQY	TRBV14	NA	TRBJ2-4	14
ASSLTASGGISNQPQH	TRBV28	NA	TRBJ1-5	16
ASSPLAGVNIQY	TRBV28	NA	TRBJ2-4	12
ATVVGREQY	TRBV6-1	few	TRBJ2-7	9
ASSKRGPQETQY	TRBV19	NA	TRBJ2-5	12
ASSQGRGEQF	TRBV4-2	few	TRBJ2-1	10
ASSTLGGKDNEQF	TRBV19	NA	TRBJ2-1	13
SVLNRSSGNTIY	TRBV29-1	few	TRBJ1-3	12
ASSFAGLNYGYT	TRBV7-9	NA	TRBJ1-2	12
ASSPEGVRETQY	TRBV7-2	NA	TRBJ2-5	12
SALALYQPQH	TRBV29-1	NA	TRBJ1-5	10
AWSGAGGSETQY	TRBV30	NA	TRBJ2-5	12
ASSQDLLARYNEQF	TRBV4-3	NA	TRBJ2-1	14
ASSGPGTAYEQY	TRBV9	few	TRBJ2-7	12
SMEGGMRETQY	TRBV29-1	NA	TRBJ2-5	11
ASSAQDAYEQY	TRBV9	few	TRBJ2-7	11
ASRGLTTEQF	TRBV25-1	few	TRBJ2-1	10
ARSKDRDFSTDTQY	TRBV2	few	TRBJ2-3	14
ASSPEGGLAKNIQY	TRBV5-1	few	TRBJ2-4	14